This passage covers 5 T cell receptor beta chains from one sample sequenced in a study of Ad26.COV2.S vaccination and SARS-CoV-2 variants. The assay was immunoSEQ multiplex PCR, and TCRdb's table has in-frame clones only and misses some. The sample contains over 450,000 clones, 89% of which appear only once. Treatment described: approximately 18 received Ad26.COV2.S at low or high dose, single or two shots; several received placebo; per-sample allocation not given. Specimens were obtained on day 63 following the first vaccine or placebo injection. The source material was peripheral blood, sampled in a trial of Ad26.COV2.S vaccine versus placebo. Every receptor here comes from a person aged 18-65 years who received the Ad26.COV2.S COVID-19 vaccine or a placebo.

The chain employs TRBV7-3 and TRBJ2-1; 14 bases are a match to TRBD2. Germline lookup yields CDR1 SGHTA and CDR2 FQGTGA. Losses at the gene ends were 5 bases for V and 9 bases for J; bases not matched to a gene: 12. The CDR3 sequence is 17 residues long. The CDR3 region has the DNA TGTGCCAGCAGCCACCGGTCCGGGACTAGCGGGAGTGGTGAGCAGTTCTTC. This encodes CASSHRSGTSGSGEQFF.

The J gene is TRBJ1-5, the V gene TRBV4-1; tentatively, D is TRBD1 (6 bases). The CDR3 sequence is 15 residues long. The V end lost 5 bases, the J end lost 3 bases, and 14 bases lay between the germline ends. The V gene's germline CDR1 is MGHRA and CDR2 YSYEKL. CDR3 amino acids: CASSVRDKDNQPQHF. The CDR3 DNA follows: TGCGCCAGCAGCGTCCGGGACAAAGACAATCAGCCCCAGCATTTT.

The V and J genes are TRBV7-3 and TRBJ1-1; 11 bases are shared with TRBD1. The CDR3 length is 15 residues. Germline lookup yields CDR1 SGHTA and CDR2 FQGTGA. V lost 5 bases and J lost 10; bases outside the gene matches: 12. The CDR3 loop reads CASSVTGTGGVGAFF. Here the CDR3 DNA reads TGTGCCAGCAGCGTTACCGGGACAGGGGGTGTGGGAGCTTTCTTT.

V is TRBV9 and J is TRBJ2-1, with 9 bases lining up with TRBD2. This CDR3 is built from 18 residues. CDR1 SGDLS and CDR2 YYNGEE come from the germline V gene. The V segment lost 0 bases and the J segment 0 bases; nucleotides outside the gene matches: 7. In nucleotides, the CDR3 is TGTGCCAGCAGCGTAGCGGTTAGCGGGGGCAGCTCCTACAATGAGCAGTTCTTC. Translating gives CASSVAVSGGSSYNEQFF.

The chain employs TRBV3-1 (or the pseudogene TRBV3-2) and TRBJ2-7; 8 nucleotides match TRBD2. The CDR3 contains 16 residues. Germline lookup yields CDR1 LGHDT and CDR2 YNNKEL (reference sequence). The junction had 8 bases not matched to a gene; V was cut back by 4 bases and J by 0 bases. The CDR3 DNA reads TGTGCCAGCAGCCCGGGACTAGGGAAGAGCTCCTACGAGCAGTACTTC. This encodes CASSPGLGKSSYEQYF.